The rows below give T cell receptor beta chains drawn from one sample of a study of STAT5B mutations in CD4+ large granular lymphocyte leukemia. Measured with immunoSEQ multiplex PCR; TCRdb has only the in-frame clones, and not every one. This repertoire shows tens of thousands of clones, more than 70% found once; its top ten account for 3% to 3.5%. The sequenced sample consisted of CD4+ T cells from blood buffy coats. Receptors originate from a human donor in good health. CDR3s include the opening cysteine and the closing phenylalanine or tryptophan. D genes are given only for firm matches. Only part of the rows carry a size: once, few, many, or a class if the clone is expanded.

d_gene,v_gene,abundance,j_gene,CDR3nt,CDR3aa
-,TRBV18,-,TRBJ2-6,TGTGCCAGCTCACAAACAGTCTCTGGGGCCAACGTCCTGACTTTC,CASSQTVSGANVLTF
-,TRBV10-2,few,TRBJ1-6,TGCGCCAGCAGAGGACAGTTGAATAATTCACCCCTCCACTTT,CASRGQLNNSPLHF
-,TRBV7-9,-,TRBJ2-7,TGTGCCAGCAGCTTAGGGGTAACCGGGAACGAGCAGTACTTC,CASSLGVTGNEQYF
-,TRBV14,-,TRBJ2-5,TGTGCCAGCAGCCGAGGGCAAGTTCAAGAGACCCAGTACTTC,CASSRGQVQETQYF
-,TRBV5-1,once,TRBJ1-2,TGCGCCAGCAGCCCGCGGGGCCAGCAACGTGGCTACACCTTC,CASSPRGQQRGYTF
TRBD1,TRBV2,-,TRBJ2-1,TGTGCCAGCAGTGAGCGACAGGGGGTTAGCAATGAGCAGTTCTTC,CASSERQGVSNEQFF
TRBD1,TRBV7-9,-,TRBJ1-4,TGTGCCAGCAGCTCGGGACAGGGAGTTTTTGAAAAACTGTTTTTT,CASSSGQGVFEKLFF
-,TRBV30,-,TRBJ2-3,TGTGCCTGGAATTGGGGGGTGGTTACAGATACGCAGTATTTT,CAWNWGVVTDTQYF
-,TRBV11-2,once,TRBJ1-1,TGTGCCAGCACCCCTGCCGTTCGGGGGGGAAGCACTGAAGCTTTCTTT,CASTPAVRGGSTEAFF
-,TRBV4-3,-,TRBJ2-4,TGCGCCAGCAGCCAAGTCGGGGGAACCAAAAACATTCAGTACTTC,CASSQVGGTKNIQYF
TRBD2,TRBV7-2,-,TRBJ2-1,TGTGCCAGCAGCTTACCCCGAGCGGGAGGCGCCTATGAGCAGTTCTTC,CASSLPRAGGAYEQFF
-,TRBV7-8,-,TRBJ2-5,TGTGCCAGCAGCTTACAGGGGGAGACCCAGTACTTC,CASSLQGETQYF
-,TRBV10-3,-,TRBJ2-5,TGTGCCATCAGTGAGTCCTACCAAGAGACCCAGTACTTC,CAISESYQETQYF
TRBD1,TRBV7-9,few,TRBJ1-5,TGTGCCAGCAGCTTTGGGGGACAGGGCTATCAGCCCCAGCATTTT,CASSFGGQGYQPQHF
TRBD1,TRBV27,-,TRBJ1-5,TGTGCCAGCAGTTTAAAATTCGTGACAGGGGAAATGAGGTCGGAGCCCCAGCATTTT,CASSLKFVTGEMRSEPQHF
-,TRBV30,-,TRBJ1-4,TGTGCCTGGAGCCGAGGGACCCCCAAGGGGGAAAAACTGTTTTTT,CAWSRGTPKGEKLFF
-,TRBV6-6,few,TRBJ2-3,TGTGCCAGCAGTTACGGTACAGCTAGCACAGATACGCAGTATTTT,CASSYGTASTDTQYF
-,TRBV28,-,TRBJ2-7,TGTGCCAGCACCGCAGAGGGCTACGAGCAGTACTTC,CASTAEGYEQYF
-,TRBV7-8,-,TRBJ2-7,TGTGCCAGCAGCTTAGGTGTGGGGGAGCAGTACTTC,CASSLGVGEQYF
-,TRBV18,few,TRBJ2-7,TGTGCCAGCTCCCAGGGTGGAGGGTCATTCTCCTACGAGCAGTACTTC,CASSQGGGSFSYEQYF
-,TRBV6-1,-,TRBJ1-2,TGTGCCAGCTCCAGAACCGGGGGCACTTATGGCTACACCTTC,CASSRTGGTYGYTF
-,TRBV5-1,few,TRBJ1-1,TGCGCCAGCAGCCCCAGGGGCGACACTGAAGCTTTCTTT,CASSPRGDTEAFF
TRBD1,TRBV7-9,-,TRBJ1-5,TGTGCCAGCAGCTTAACGGGACAGGGAGTAGGCCAGCCCCAGCATTTT,CASSLTGQGVGQPQHF
-,TRBV28,-,TRBJ1-1,TGTGCCAGCAGTTTAAGGCTCGGGGACTTGAACACTGAAGCTTTCTTT,CASSLRLGDLNTEAFF
-,TRBV7-3,-,TRBJ2-1,TGTGCCAGCAGCACCGGGACGCCTGAGCAGTTCTTC,CASSTGTPEQFF
-,TRBV6-5,-,TRBJ1-6,TGTGCCAGCAGCTCCACTCGCTCCTATAATTCACCCCTCCACTTT,CASSSTRSYNSPLHF
-,TRBV9,-,TRBJ2-6,TGTGCCAGCAGCCGCGATGGGGCCAACGTCCTGACTTTC,CASSRDGANVLTF
TRBD1,TRBV28,-,TRBJ1-2,TGTGCCAGCAGTACGCCGCAGGGACAGGGCTACACCTTC,CASSTPQGQGYTF
-,TRBV7-9,-,TRBJ2-2,TGTGCCAGCACCAAATTCACGGAAACCGGGGAGCTGTTTTTT,CASTKFTETGELFF
-,TRBV29-1,few,TRBJ2-3,TGCAGCGTGGTCTTTACGGGGGATACGCAGTATTTT,CSVVFTGDTQYF
-,TRBV5-1,-,TRBJ1-4,TGCGCCAGCAGCTTGGAGGCAGGGATTCAAAAACTGTTTTTT,CASSLEAGIQKLFF
-,TRBV27,-,TRBJ2-1,TGTGCCAGCAGTTTATTCGGGGTACGCTACAATGAGCAGTTCTTC,CASSLFGVRYNEQFF
TRBD1,TRBV5-1,-,TRBJ2-2,TGCGCCAGCAGCTCGAGCCTAGGACAGGCGAACACCGGGGAGCTGTTTTTT,CASSSSLGQANTGELFF
-,TRBV6-5,-,TRBJ1-2,TGTGCCAGCAGAGACAGGACGGATGGCTACACCTTC,CASRDRTDGYTF
-,TRBV28,-,TRBJ1-1,TGTGCCAGCAGTTTTATTCGATTTTGGGGGCAGGGGACTGAAGCTTTCTTT,CASSFIRFWGQGTEAFF
TRBD2,TRBV5-1,-,TRBJ2-3,TGCGCCAGCAGCAAGACCCCGGGACTAGCGGGAGCAGATACGCAGTATTTT,CASSKTPGLAGADTQYF
TRBD2,TRBV27,-,TRBJ2-3,TGTGCCAGCAGTTTGAGCGGGACCGGCACAGATACGCAGTATTTT,CASSLSGTGTDTQYF
-,TRBV7-6,-,TRBJ2-2,TGTGCCAGCAGCTTAATCGGGGAGACTCTAGGGGGAGAAAACACCGGGGAGCTGTTTTTT,CASSLIGETLGGENTGELFF
TRBD1,TRBV6-5,-,TRBJ1-1,TGTGCCAGCAGTTACGGGACAGAGTTTGAAGCTTTCTTT,CASSYGTEFEAFF
-,TRBV6-6,-,TRBJ2-2,TGTGCCAGCAGTTACTCGAATAGGGACGGGGAGCTGTTTTTT,CASSYSNRDGELFF
TRBD1,TRBV25-1,few,TRBJ2-1,TGTGCCAGCAGTGACTACATCGGGACAGGGCCCTACAATGAGCAGTTCTTC,CASSDYIGTGPYNEQFF